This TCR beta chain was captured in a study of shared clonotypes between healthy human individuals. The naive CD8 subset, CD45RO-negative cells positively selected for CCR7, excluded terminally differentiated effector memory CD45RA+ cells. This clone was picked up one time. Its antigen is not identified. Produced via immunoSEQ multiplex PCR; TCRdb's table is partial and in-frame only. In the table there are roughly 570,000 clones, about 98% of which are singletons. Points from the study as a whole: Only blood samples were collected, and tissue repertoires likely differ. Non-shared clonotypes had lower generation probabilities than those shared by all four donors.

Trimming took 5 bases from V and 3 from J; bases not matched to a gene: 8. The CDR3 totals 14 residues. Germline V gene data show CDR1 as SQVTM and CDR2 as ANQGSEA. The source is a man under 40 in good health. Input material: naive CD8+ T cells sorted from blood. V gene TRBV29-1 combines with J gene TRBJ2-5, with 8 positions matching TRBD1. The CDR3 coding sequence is TGCAGCGTTTTCCCCCCGGACAGGGAAGAGACCCAGTACTTC. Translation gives CSVFPPDREETQYF.